This T cell receptor (beta chain) was found in a study of cytomegalovirus exposure and HLA in healthy donors. Regarding the study as a whole: Certain indistinguishable V segments, among them TRBV6-2 and TRBV6-3, were excluded. Previous analysis showed most TCR beta V segments were productive about 90% or about 30% of the time. HLA restriction was apparent for most CMV-associated TCR beta chains in a later analysis.

Points on this clone: Its antigen remains unidentified. At one end, the junction sequence differs from germline, possibly due to a read error.

This CDR3 contains 12 residues. The germline V gene has CDR1 SEHNR and CDR2 FQNEAQ (reference sequence). PCR used 60 Vbeta primers and 13 Jbeta primers. Clones were read by immunoSEQ multiplex PCR, and TCRdb kept only the in-frame ones, dropping some. The sample includes about 190,000 clones, 84% of them seen just once. This chain uses TRBV7-9 with TRBJ1-2; no firm D call. Sequences were obtained from PBMCs. This receptor was taken from a woman in her forties or fifties in good health and CMV-seropositive. The DNA for the CDR3 is TGTTCCAGCAGCCCTGACACCTATGGCTACACCTTC. Its translation: CSSSPDTYGYTF.